One and the same sample provided the 10 T cell receptor beta chains below, sequenced in a study of cytomegalovirus exposure and HLA in healthy donors. In the PCR, 60 Vbeta and 13 Jbeta primers were used. Only in-frame clones appear in the TCRdb table, and some are missing; sequencing was by immunoSEQ multiplex PCR. This repertoire shows roughly 99,000 clones, 79% found once; its top ten account for under 4%. The source material was PBMCs. The receptors originated from a woman between 35 and 50 years old in good health and CMV-seronegative.

V is TRBV6-1 and J is TRBJ1-2, with D hard to call. V lost 6 bases and J 4 bases, leaving 15 bases between the germline ends. Germline CDR1 is MNHNS and CDR2 is SASEGT. The CDR3 is 14 residues long. CDR3 amino acids: CASSSGWQSYGYTF. The CDR3 DNA follows: TGTGCCAGCAGCTCCGGGTGGCAGTCCTATGGCTACACCTTC.

The V gene is TRBV19, the J gene TRBJ1-1, with TRBD1 as a possible D gene (6 bases). Germline CDR1 LNHDA, CDR2 SQIVND (reference sequence). Trimming took off 1 base at V and 5 bases at J, with 14 bases between the two ends. The CDR3 runs to 15 residues. CDR3 DNA: TGTGCCAGTAGTATAGTAGGGGCAGGGGAAACTGAAGCTTTCTTT. It specifies CASSIVGAGETEAFF.

This sequence joins TRBV4-2 and TRBJ2-1, with TRBD1 matching over 7 bases. This CDR3 spans 16 amino acids. Germline V gene lookup returns CDR1 LGHNA and CDR2 YNFKEQ. Losses at the gene ends were 0 bases for V and 4 bases for J; bases not matched to a gene: 6. The CDR3 DNA reads as TGTGCCAGCAGCCAAGAATTGGGACAGTCGTACAATGAGCAGTTCTTC. As protein: CASSQELGQSYNEQFF.

V usage is TRBV7-2 and J usage is TRBJ2-7; 14 bases are shared with TRBD2. Germline V gene sequence: CDR1 SGHTA, CDR2 FQGNSA. This CDR3 is built from 18 residues. The junction had 9 bases not matched to a gene; V was cut back by 4 bases and J by 1 base. CDR3 bases: TGTGCCAGCAGCTATCGGACTAGCGGGGGGACAACATCCTACGAGCAGTACTTC. Amino acid sequence: CASSYRTSGGTTSYEQYF.

This rearrangement joins TRBV30 to TRBJ2-5; D is possibly TRBD1 (6 bases). Germline values: CDR1 GTSNPN, CDR2 SVGIG (reference sequence). Trimming pared 5 bases from V and 0 bases from J, leaving 10 bases between. This CDR3 spans 13 amino acids. The CDR3, as DNA: TGTGCCTGGGGAACAGGGTACCAAGAGACCCAGTACTTC. This codes for CAWGTGYQETQYF.

This clone was counted only a few times. The V and J genes are TRBV28 and TRBJ1-1; 9 positions agree with TRBD1. Trimming at V came to 2 bases and at J to 5 bases, leaving 3 bases not matched to a gene. Germline CDR1 MDHEN, CDR2 SYDVKM. This CDR3 region has 14 residues. CDR3 nucleotide sequence: TGTGCCAGCAGTTTAACAGGGGGCTGGACTGAAGCTTTCTTT. It specifies CASSLTGGWTEAFF.

The sample holds many counts of this clone. CDR3 region: CASSEEARGNTEAFF. In nucleotides, the CDR3 is TGTGCCAGCAGTGAAGAGGCCAGGGGGAACACTGAAGCTTTCTTT. The chain carries TRBV2 and TRBJ1-1, with D maybe TRBD1 (6 bases). In germline, CDR1 is SNHLY, CDR2 FYNNEI. Trimming removed 1 base at V and 1 base at J, with 10 bases between. This CDR3 region has 15 residues. Filled out from reference TRBV2 and TRBJ1-1, the complete variable domain reads EPEVTQTPSHQVTQMGQEVILRCVPISNHLYFYWYRQILGQKVEFLVSFYNNEISEKSEIFDDQFSVERPDGSNFTLKIRSTKLEDSAMYFCASSEEARGNTEAFFGQGTRLTVV.

This rearrangement joins TRBV2 to TRBJ2-7; 7 nucleotides line up with TRBD1. Germline V lookup: CDR1 SNHLY, CDR2 FYNNEI. J was trimmed by 2 bases and V by 9 bases; bases with no gene match: 7. The CDR3 covers 13 residues. This CDR3 reads CASLNTGAYEQYF. CDR3 bases: TGTGCCAGTTTGAACACAGGGGCCTACGAGCAGTACTTC.

The chain links TRBV19 to TRBJ2-1; TRBD2 agrees at 8 bases. The CDR3 extends over 15 amino acids. V lost 7 bases and J lost 8; bases outside the gene matches: 13. Germline CDR1 LNHDA, CDR2 SQIVND (reference sequence). CDR3 sequence: CASNRAGGSLDEQFF. The DNA of the CDR3 is TGTGCCAGTAACCGGGCGGGGGGATCTTTGGATGAGCAGTTCTTC.

The rearrangement uses TRBV30 and TRBJ1-5; unclear D gene. Germline lookup yields CDR1 GTSNPN and CDR2 SVGIG (reference sequence). This CDR3 has 13 residues. V was shortened by 4 bases and J by 6 bases, with 13 bases between the two germline ends. This chain's CDR3 is CAWTPSNGQPQHF. Here the CDR3 DNA reads TGTGCCTGGACCCCTTCCAACGGTCAGCCCCAGCATTTT.